This T cell receptor (beta chain) stems from a study of OX40 agonist ivuxolimab in advanced cancers. A note on the overall study: The costimulatory receptor OX40 (CD134) was targeted by ivuxolimab, a fully human IgG2 agonistic monoclonal antibody. Intravenous ivuxolimab was administered to patients every 2 weeks at six dose levels: 0.01, 0.1, 0.3, 1.5, 3 and 10 mg/kg. Among the roughly 50 dose-escalation patients, around 20 had hepatocellular carcinoma, roughly 15 melanoma, 9 renal cell carcinoma and 9 head and neck cancer. A male proportion of nearly 85% and a mean age of approximately 62 years, ranging from about 23 to 90, were recorded for the dose-escalation cohort. Patients were allowed to have had prior anti-PD-1, anti-PD-L1 or anti-CTLA-4 therapy, and around two fifths of the dose-escalation patients had been treated with checkpoint inhibitors. Partial responses were achieved by three dose-escalation patients, of whom one had hepatocellular carcinoma and two had cutaneous melanoma. The purpose of peripheral TCRbeta sequencing was to test whether ivuxolimab changed TCR sequence diversity and led to clonal T-cell expansion. The monotherapy dose-escalation portion (N of about 50 patients) of the phase I ivuxolimab trial is reported in the paper.

Here is what the overall study found, with its caveats: After ivuxolimab, more expanded clones were found on average in CD8+ T cells than in CD4+ T cells. The antigen specificity of the clonally expanded peripheral T cells was not determined. Clonal expansion of both CD4+ and CD8+ blood T cells was observed from baseline to week 6 at doses 0.1 to 3.0 mg/kg. Low levels of normalized T-cell clonal expansion were also seen in some nonresponding patients. In the 0.1-3.0 mg/kg groups, partial responders had among the lowest normalized peripheral clonal expansion, particularly in CD8+ T cells.

To sequence the TCRbeta CDR3 region, genomic DNA was isolated from the sorted cells. TCRbeta CDR3 regions were sequenced using the immunoSEQ Assay. In its TCRdb copy, this immuneACCESS table keeps in-frame sequences only and misses some clones. Where compared with another copy, unresolved V genes explain less than half of these, and the others have no known cause. The sample table lists roughly 72,000 clones, about 84% of them with a count of one. Of the sample, over 4% is held by the ten largest clones. Patients with autoimmune disease history or receiving systemic immunosuppression were excluded from the trial. Peripheral blood for TCR sequencing was collected from all dose cohorts at baseline, on cycle 4 day 1, and on cycle 7 day 1. Samples were obtained from an open-label, multicenter, first-in-human phase I dose-escalation trial of ivuxolimab. The trial enrolled adults with locally advanced or metastatic head and neck squamous cell, hepatocellular, melanoma or renal cell carcinoma. Before TCR sequencing, CD4+ T cells and CD8+ T cells were sorted from peripheral blood as separate populations.

As for this clone: Its antigen remains undetermined. Per-base quality was not reported, and no clone a single base away is much larger than it.

This receptor was identified in an adult with an advanced solid tumor such as melanoma, head and neck, liver or kidney cancer. Sequencing used CD4+ or CD8+ T cells sorted from blood, obtained in a trial of the OX40 agonist ivuxolimab.

The CDR3 amino acid sequence is: CASSLGEFSLAKNIQYF. The sequenced DNA: TGCGCCAGCAGCTTGGGGGAGTTTTCGCTAGCCAAAAACATTCAGTACTTC. This chain joins TRBV5-1 to TRBJ2-4; possibly the D gene is TRBD2, per 5 matching bases. The CDR3 covers 17 residues, taking in both the cysteine and the phenylalanine. Only the CDR3 DNA stays, 51 bases, in frame from base 1. Reading the germline V gene gives CDR1 SGHRS and CDR2 YFSETQ. The junction shows trimming of 0 bases on V and 0 bases on J, plus 13 bases between the germline ends.